This T cell receptor (beta chain) was obtained from a study of tumor-infiltrating lymphocytes in primary liver carcinoma. About the research overall: The patients comprised men and women between the ages of 30 and 69 years. Study results and caveats: Blood's top-250-clone fraction was significantly lower than that of tumors (p = 0.039). Tumor-adjacent and tumor-blood pairs shared a smaller degree of overlap than tumor region pairs. There were only about 7.5-24% of top clones found in all five tumor regions.

Co-extracted RNA and DNA came from approximately 20-30 mg of unsorted bulk tissue. Both ends counted, the CDR3 spans 15 residues. TCR beta cDNA came from about 450 ng total RNA, primed with a constant-region primer. Investigators got TCR beta libraries out of three nested multiplex PCR rounds, done with slightly modified ARM-PCR. TRBV1-TRBV30 forward primers and a C-beta reverse primer were used in the first two PCR rounds, which each ran for about 10 cycles. TCRdb analysed the multiplex PCR reads with MiXCR anew, one entry per CDR3 protein. This table holds about 210,000 distinct CDR3 sequences, just under 85% found once. Details on this clonotype: The antigen remains unidentified. The CDR3 does not end in the conserved phenylalanine or tryptophan, so this is likely a read error. No DNA is shown, since the ends of the CDR3 on it are uncertain; the CDR3 is the one TCRdb lists.

This chain connects TRBV12-3 or TRBV12-4 to TRBJ1-5; TRBD1 was called by the table and not checked on the DNA. The receptor was isolated from a man aged 40-50 years with primary liver carcinoma and hepatitis B virus infection. The specimen sequenced was tumor tissue from primary liver carcinoma. The CDR3: CANTRGTAINQPQHS.